Each of the 8 T cell receptor beta chains below was sequenced from the same sample in a study of cytomegalovirus exposure and HLA in healthy donors. With 60 Vbeta and 13 Jbeta primers, the PCR was carried out. The protocol was immunoSEQ multiplex PCR, while the TCRdb copy is restricted to in-frame clones and leaves out a portion. The table shows about 140,000 clones, with 75% to 80% occurring only once. Sequences were obtained from PBMCs. Source of these receptors: a young woman in good health and CMV-seropositive.

This chain uses TRBV29-1 with TRBJ1-5, with D perhaps TRBD1 (6 bases). This CDR3 spans 13 amino acids. V was cut by 6 bases and J by 3 bases, with 12 bases left in between. Germline-derived CDR1 and CDR2 are SQVTM and ANQGSEA. The CDR3 DNA reads TGCAGCGTGTCGGGACACAACAATCAGCCCCAGCATTTT. It is translated as CSVSGHNNQPQHF.

The rearrangement joins TRBV30 to TRBJ1-6; D perhaps matches TRBD1 (6 bases). The V end lost 1 base, the J end lost 0 bases, and 10 bases lay between the germline ends. In germline, CDR1 is GTSNPN, CDR2 SVGIG (reference sequence). The CDR3 spans 16 residues. The CDR3 is CAWSEQGYSYNSPLHF. CDR3 DNA: TGTGCCTGGAGTGAGCAGGGGTACTCCTATAATTCACCCCTCCACTTT.

In its sample, this clone was seen a few times. The CDR3: CASSELGDWGAEAFF. CDR3 nucleotides: TGTGCCAGCAGTGAACTAGGGGACTGGGGCGCTGAAGCTTTCTTT. This chain links TRBV27 with TRBJ1-1; a possible D gene is TRBD1 (5 bases). Per germline, CDR1 MNHEY and CDR2 SMNVEV (reference sequence). V was trimmed by 5 bases and J by 6 bases, leaving 19 bases between them. The CDR3 has 15 residues.

J is TRBJ1-2 and V is TRBV6-4, with D unclear. Germline V CDR1 and CDR2: MRHNA, SNTAGT. The V end was cut by 3 bases, the J end by 6 bases, with 20 bases between. The CDR3 runs 16 residues. As DNA, the CDR3 is TGTGCCAGCAGTGATCGCGGCAGCGAGGCCCCAGATGGCTACACCTTC. Its translation: CASSDRGSEAPDGYTF.

This chain links TRBV6-4 with TRBJ2-1; 7 bases match TRBD1. Trimming at V came to 5 bases and at J to 8 bases, leaving 6 bases not matched to a gene. There are 13 residues in the CDR3. Germline CDR1 and CDR2: MRHNA and SNTAGT. The CDR3 nucleotides read TGTGCCAGCAGTCGGGACAGTGAGCATGAGCAGTTCTTC. Translation gives CASSRDSEHEQFF.

The chain uses TRBV19 and TRBJ1-2, with 8 bases that match TRBD1. The J segment lost 6 bases and the V segment lost 1 base, leaving 7 bases of the junction unmatched. Germline V lookup: CDR1 LNHDA, CDR2 SQIVND (reference sequence). The CDR3 has 15 amino acids. For the CDR3, the DNA is TGTGCCAGTAGTATAGGCAGGGGGCATCCGGATGGCTACACCTTC. The encoded protein is CASSIGRGHPDGYTF.

V is TRBV7-2 and J is TRBJ2-1, with a weak D call TRBD2 (6 bases). The CDR3 has 14 residues. V was trimmed by 5 bases and J by 8 bases, leaving 16 bases between them. Germline values: CDR1 SGHTA, CDR2 FQGNSA. The CDR3 sequence is CASSPLGLGHEQFF. Written as DNA, the CDR3 is TGTGCCAGCAGCCCATTGGGACTCGGACATGAGCAGTTCTTC. The complete variable domain, with remaining parts taken from reference TRBV7-2 and TRBJ2-1, reads GAGVSQSPSNKVTEKGKDVELRCDPISGHTALYWYRQSLGQGLEFLIYFQGNSAPDKSGLPSDRFSAERTGGSVSTLTIQRTQQEDSAVYLCASSPLGLGHEQFFGPGTRLTVL.

The chain uses TRBV9 and TRBJ1-2; 7 positions match TRBD1. CDR3 size: 19 residues. CDR1 is SGDLS, CDR2 YYNGEE, per germline. The junction had 16 bases not matched to a gene; V was cut back by 0 bases and J by 2 bases. The DNA of the CDR3 is TGTGCCAGCAGCGTAGTCGGAGGGGGCCGGACGAGCTTCAACTATGGCTACACCTTC. Its protein product is CASSVVGGGRTSFNYGYTF. Drawing the rest from reference TRBV9 and TRBJ1-2, the complete variable domain is DSGVTQTPKHLITATGQRVTLRCSPRSGDLSVYWYQQSLDQGLQFLIQYYNGEERAKGNILERFSAQQFPDLHSELNLSSLELGDSALYFCASSVVGGGRTSFNYGYTFGSGTRLTVV.